Listed here is a single TCR beta chain. What it binds is not known. TCRdb re-called the 5' RACE reads through MiXCR, storing one row per CDR3 protein. Counted here are hundreds of thousands of distinct CDR3 sequences, roughly 8% occurring once; the ten biggest clones make up 0.98%. Germline trimming cut 0 bases from V and 3 bases from J; bases unmatched to any gene: 5. CDR3 length: 16 amino acids. Germline-derived CDR1 and CDR2 are MNHEY and SVGAGI. The data stem from a study of identical twins. General observations from the study: In beta out-of-frame sequences, the excess sharing between twins was weaker.

The data also belong to a second study, concerning yellow fever vaccine responses in identical twins.

V and J are TRBV6-5 and TRBJ2-7; 10 bases fit TRBD2. Sequenced sample: PBMCs. The clonotype originates from a woman aged 18-35 years in good health. The CDR3 sequence: CASSYSSLAGVYEQYF. CDR3 sequence (DNA): TGTGCCAGCAGTTACTCGAGCCTAGCGGGAGTCTACGAGCAGTACTTC.